This TCR beta chain appears in the sequencing data of a study of blood T cell repertoires in COVID-19. Unmatched junction bases numbered 11, after V lost 6 bases and J lost 7 bases. This CDR3 region has 15 residues. Germline CDR1 reads MNHEY; CDR2 reads SVGAGI. Sequencing used immunoSEQ multiplex PCR; TCRdb keeps in-frame clones, though not all of them. The sample has roughly 230,000 clones, about 85% seen once; the top ten hold around 6.3%. The sequenced material came from PBMCs or T cells enriched from blood (not recorded which). The rearrangement links TRBV6-5 to TRBJ2-2; 7 nucleotides align to TRBD1. The source of this sequence is a woman aged 45-60 years who had been exposed to COVID-19. CDR3 bases: TGTGCCAGCAGGATACAGGGGAACATTTTCGGGGAGCTGTTTTTT. The encoded protein is CASRIQGNIFGELFF.